What follows is one TCR beta chain and its context. This clonotype was seen ten or more times. The specificity of this receptor is unknown. Nothing much larger sits one base from this clone, and base qualities are not available. The data stem from a study of T-cell reconstitution after alpha-beta-depleted transplantation in children (dated by TCRdb to between 2015 and 2016). Concerning the study at large: Using TCR repertoire profiling, the study quantitatively followed how T-cell immune reconstitution unfolded in children after TCRalphabeta/CD19-depleted allogeneic hematopoietic cell transplantation.

Libraries were built with PCR. Sequencing was performed on an Illumina HiSeq 2500. To normalize quantification of the TCRbeta repertoire, the TCR libraries were built with molecular barcoding that relied on unique molecular identifiers. Using fastp at Q25 and MiXCR, TCRdb reprocessed the public reads and kept productive beta chains. Each entry merges the rows of one CDR3 protein and shows their most common DNA and genes. A total of roughly 220,000 distinct CDR3 sequences appear in this sample, around 8.9% of them only once. The biggest ten clones account for approximately 4.7% of the sample. Unmatched junction bases come to 3, with V trimmed by 6 bases and J by 6 bases. Including cysteine and phenylalanine, the CDR3 has 13 amino acids. The CDR3 DNA has 39 bases and is translated from base 1.

This sequence was found in a human donor who donated a stem cell graft to a child with SCID. The input for sequencing was PBMCs from the stem cell graft donor, taken from the stem cell graft. The rearrangement joined TRBV12-3 or TRBV12-4 to TRBJ2-2; 8 of the junction bases match TRBD2. This receptor carries the CDR3 CASSLTSAGELFF. The nucleotides read TGTGCCAGCAGCCTGACTAGCGCCGGGGAGCTGTTTTTT.